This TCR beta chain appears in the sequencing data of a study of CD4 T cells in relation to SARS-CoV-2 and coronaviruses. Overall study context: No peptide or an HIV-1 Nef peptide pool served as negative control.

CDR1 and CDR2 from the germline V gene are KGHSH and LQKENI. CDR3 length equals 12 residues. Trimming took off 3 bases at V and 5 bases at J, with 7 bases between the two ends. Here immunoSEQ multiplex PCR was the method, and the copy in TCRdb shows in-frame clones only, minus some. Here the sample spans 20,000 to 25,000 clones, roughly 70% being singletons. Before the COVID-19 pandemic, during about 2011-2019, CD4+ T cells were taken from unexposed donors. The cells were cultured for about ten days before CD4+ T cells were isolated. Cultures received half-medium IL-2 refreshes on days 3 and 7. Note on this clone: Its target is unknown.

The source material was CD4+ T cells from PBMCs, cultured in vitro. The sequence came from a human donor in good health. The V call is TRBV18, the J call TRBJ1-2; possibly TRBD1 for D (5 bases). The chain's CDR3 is CASSPDSYGYTF. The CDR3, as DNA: TGTGCCAGCTCACCCGACAGTTATGGCTACACCTTC. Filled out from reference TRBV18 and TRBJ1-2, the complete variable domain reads NAGVMQNPRHLVRRRGQEARLRCSPMKGHSHVYWYRQLPEEGLKFMVYLQKENIIDESGMPKERFSAEFPKEGPSILRIQQVVRGDSAAYFCASSPDSYGYTFGSGTRLTVV.